These 7 T cell receptor beta chains originate from one sample sequenced in a study of blood T cells in healthy people across ages. A second PCR of roughly 6 to 12 cycles used a sample-barcoded 5' primer and a J-beta primer mix. TCRdb itself ran the 5' RACE reads through MiXCR, one entry per CDR3 protein. The table shows around 1,600,000 distinct CDR3 sequences, with 35% to 45% occurring only once. The source material was blood. The origin of the receptors is a woman aged 18-29 years in good health.

This clonotype was counted at least ten times. The CDR3 DNA follows: TGTGCCAGCAGTTCCTCCAGGGGCCTGAATGAAAAACTGTTTTTT. The encoded protein is CASSSSRGLNEKLFF. This chain links TRBV12-3 or TRBV12-4 with TRBJ1-4, with D possibly matching TRBD1 (6 bases). The V end lost 4 bases, the J end lost 5 bases, and 14 bases lay between the germline ends. The CDR3 is 15 amino acids.

The J gene is TRBJ1-2, the V gene TRBV24-1; TRBD1 matches at 7 bases. The length of the CDR3 is 14 residues. Germline CDR1 is KGHDR and CDR2 is SFDVKD. The trim removed 4 bases at V and 3 bases at J, leaving 4 bases unmatched. This chain's CDR3 is CATSDHDRDYGYTF. The CDR3 DNA reads as TGTGCCACCAGTGACCACGACAGGGACTATGGCTACACCTTC.

The V and J genes are TRBV12-3 or TRBV12-4 and TRBJ2-5; no clear D. The ends were cut back, 8 bases at V and 5 bases at J, with 15 bases in the middle. CDR3 size: 13 residues. The CDR3 DNA is TGTGCCAGCTCCCTTCGAGTGGAGGAGACCCAGTACTTC. The encoded protein is CASSLRVEETQYF.

The CDR3 here is CASSLDDTSFSDEQFF. The CDR3 coding sequence is TGTGCCAGCAGCTTAGACGACACTAGTTTTTCCGATGAGCAGTTCTTC. This chain joins TRBV7-8 and TRBJ2-1, with a weak D call TRBD2 (5 bases). With 1 base removed from V and 8 bases from J, the gap between germline ends came to 18 bases. CDR1 and CDR2 (germline): SGHVS, FQNEAQ. The CDR3 runs to 16 residues.

The CDR3 here is CASSRGSAEAFF. The DNA for the CDR3 is TGTGCCAGCAGCCGGGGATCTGCTGAAGCTTTCTTT. This chain joins TRBV3-1 and TRBJ1-1; D is uncertain. Deletions cut 4 bases from V and 6 bases from J, with 9 bases between. The CDR3 sequence is 12 residues long. Germline CDR1 LGHDT, CDR2 YNNKEL (reference sequence).

The chain combines TRBV4-3 with TRBJ2-5; D may be TRBD1 or TRBD2 (5 bases each). The CDR3 is made up of 16 amino acids. The V gene lost 1 base and the J gene lost 4 bases, with 16 bases spanning the gap. CDR1 is LGHNA, CDR2 YSLEER, per germline. Written as DNA, the CDR3 is TGCGCCAGCAGCCAAGGGGGCCCCCGGGACCGAGAGACCCAGTACTTC. It codes for CASSQGGPRDRETQYF.

The CDR3: CASSLGMLDGYTF. The CDR3 coding sequence is TGTGCCAGCAGTTTGGGCATGCTCGATGGCTACACCTTC. V is TRBV12-3 or TRBV12-4 and J is TRBJ1-2; D gene ambiguous. V was clipped by 3 bases and J by 6 bases, with 11 bases between them. This CDR3 comprises 13 residues.